Sequencing of this T cell receptor beta chain was carried out in a study of Graves' ophthalmopathy and Graves' hyperthyroidism. Overall study findings and caveats: The authors also found most expanded thyroid clonotypes above 0.001 frequency in blood.

Diagnosis was based on clinical symptoms, serum thyroxine, TRAb, thyroid ultrasound and orbital computed tomography. This clonotype has just a few counts. Its antigen is still unknown. V was clipped by 5 bases and J by 0 bases, with 10 bases between them. Germline V gene lookup returns CDR1 SEHNR and CDR2 FQNEAQ (reference sequence). The CDR3 covers 14 residues. The authors amplified TCR beta CDR3 regions from RNA transcripts. Amplification began with first-round RT-PCR using HTBI primers, then second-round multiplex PCR was performed. From the multiplex PCR reads, TCRdb called clonotypes with MiXCR, one entry per CDR3 protein. The data contain roughly 220,000 distinct CDR3 sequences, approximately 42% of them singletons.

The sequencing sample was made of peripheral blood. This rearrangement joins TRBV7-9 to TRBJ1-1; D is unclear. The source of this sequence is an adult man with Graves' ophthalmopathy. CDR3 region: CASSTRELNTEAFF. As DNA, the CDR3 is TGTGCCAGCAGCACTCGGGAGCTGAACACTGAAGCTTTCTTT.